A single sample is the source of the 26 T cell receptor beta chains below, sequenced in a study of early T cells in non-severe SARS-CoV-2 infection. From the 5' RACE reads, TCRdb called clonotypes with MiXCR, one entry per CDR3 protein. The sample carries about 36,000 distinct CDR3 sequences, approximately 4.1% recorded once. Source material: whole blood. The receptors derive from an adult who was a healthcare worker with PCR-confirmed SARS-CoV-2 infection or an uninfected control (not recorded which).

Many counts were recorded for this clonotype. The genes are TRBV6-5 and TRBJ1-6; TRBD1 agrees at 7 bases. CDR3 length: 15 residues. Germline V gene lookup returns CDR1 MNHEY and CDR2 SVGAGI. The V segment lost 0 bases and the J segment 8 bases; nucleotides outside the gene matches: 4. In DNA, the CDR3 is TGTGCCAGCAGTTACTCAAGAACAGGGGATTCACCCCTCCACTTT. The encoded protein is CASSYSRTGDSPLHF.

This clonotype was detected many times. V is TRBV7-2 and J is TRBJ2-7; 8 bases map to TRBD2. Losses at the gene ends were 1 base for V and 2 bases for J; bases not matched to a gene: 7. Germline V gene data show CDR1 as SGHTA and CDR2 as FQGNSA. This CDR3 region has 16 residues. The CDR3 region is CASSLVVAGYPYEQYF. The CDR3 region has the DNA TGTGCCAGCAGCTTAGTTGTAGCGGGATACCCCTACGAGCAGTACTTC.

This clonotype was recorded at least ten times. The chain joins TRBV6-5 to TRBJ2-5; D unresolved. The V end lost 0 bases, the J end lost 5 bases, and 4 bases lay between the germline ends. This CDR3 has 12 residues. Germline V gene data show CDR1 as MNHEY and CDR2 as SVGAGI. The CDR3 DNA reads as TGTGCCAGCAGTTACTCGGGTGAGACCCAGTACTTC. It is translated as CASSYSGETQYF.

This clonotype has at least ten counts. This rearrangement joins TRBV29-1 to TRBJ2-7; TRBD2 is a possible D gene (6 bases). This CDR3 has 12 residues. The V gene lost 7 bases and the J gene lost 2 bases, with 12 bases spanning the gap. Germline loops: CDR1 SQVTM, CDR2 ANQGSEA. CDR3 region: CSGGSGPYEQYF. The CDR3 coding sequence is TGCAGCGGGGGTAGCGGCCCCTACGAGCAGTACTTC.

At least ten counts were recorded for this clonotype. The chain uses TRBV28 and TRBJ2-7; 8 bases line up with TRBD2. V gave up 8 bases and J gave up 1 base; unmatched junction bases: 10. Looked up from germline, CDR1 is MDHEN and CDR2 is SYDVKM. The CDR3 has 15 amino acids. The CDR3 loop is CASLSGTPVSYEQYF. DNA of the CDR3: TGTGCCAGCCTTAGCGGGACACCCGTTTCCTACGAGCAGTACTTC.

This clonotype showed up just a few times. The chain couples TRBV20-1 to TRBJ2-2, with D possibly being TRBD2 (5 bases). The length of the CDR3 is 14 residues. CDR1 DFQATT and CDR2 SNEGSKA come from the germline V gene (reference sequence). Trimming pared 0 bases from V and 3 bases from J, leaving 8 bases between. CDR3 sequence reads: CSARDLADTGELFF. CDR3 bases: TGCAGTGCTAGAGATCTAGCCGACACCGGGGAGCTGTTTTTT.

There are many counts of this clonotype. The rearrangement uses TRBV12-3 or TRBV12-4 and TRBJ1-1, with D perhaps matching TRBD1 (5 bases). The CDR3 contains 13 residues. Trimming left V 7 bases short and J 6 bases short, with 15 bases between. The CDR3 DNA reads TGTGCCAGCAACTTAGGGGCGAGAGCTGAAGCTTTCTTT. This encodes CASNLGARAEAFF.

This clonotype was seen many times. This chain uses TRBV12-2 with TRBJ2-5; the table's D call of TRBD2 was not tested on the DNA. TRBV12-2 is annotated as a pseudogene. This CDR3 contains 15 residues. The CDR3 is CASRLGGRRQETQYF. The CDR3 nucleotides are TGTGCAAGTCGCTTAGGTGGGAGGCGGCAAGAGACCCAGTACTTC.

There are many counts of this clonotype. The chain combines TRBV7-9 with TRBJ2-3; 10 bases agree with TRBD2. Unmatched junction bases numbered 5, after V lost 2 bases and J lost 3 bases. This CDR3 is built from 16 residues. Per germline, CDR1 SEHNR and CDR2 FQNEAQ (reference sequence). This CDR3 reads CASSLSASGRTDTQYF. For the CDR3, the DNA is TGTGCCAGCAGCTTATCCGCTAGCGGGAGAACAGATACGCAGTATTTT.

This clonotype appeared many times. As DNA, the CDR3 is TGTGCCAGCAGCCCAGGGACAGGGGATCGCTACACCTTC. Protein: CASSPGTGDRYTF. The V and J genes are TRBV5-6 and TRBJ1-2; 10 nucleotides align to TRBD1. Germline CDR1 SGHDT, CDR2 YYEEEE. Trimming cost V 4 bases and J 9 bases; bases outside gene matches: 6. The CDR3 is 13 residues long.

This clonotype occurred many times. The J gene is TRBJ2-3, the V gene TRBV6-5, with a tentative D call TRBD1 (5 bases). Trimming stripped 0 bases from V and 5 bases from J, with 9 bases between. CDR3 size: 14 residues. Germline V gives CDR1 MNHEY, CDR2 SVGAGI. This chain's CDR3 is CASSYSVQGDTQYF. In nucleotides, the CDR3 is TGTGCCAGCAGTTACTCGGTCCAGGGAGATACGCAGTATTTT.

This clonotype was counted ten times or more. The rearrangement links TRBV20-1 to TRBJ2-3; 13 bases are shared with TRBD2. The germline CDR1 and CDR2 sequences are DFQATT and SNEGSKA (reference sequence). This CDR3 contains 17 residues. V shed 4 bases, J shed 1 base, and the junction held 8 bases outside the gene matches. The CDR3 nucleotides read TGCAGTGCTAAGGGACTAGCGGGATTTGGTCGCACAGATACGCAGTATTTT. Amino acids: CSAKGLAGFGRTDTQYF.

This clonotype was recorded many times. The chain links TRBV20-1 to TRBJ1-1; D is possibly TRBD1 (5 bases). The germline V gene has CDR1 DFQATT and CDR2 SNEGSKA (reference sequence). The CDR3 sequence is 16 residues long. V dropped 0 bases and J dropped 1 base, with 15 bases sitting between them. The CDR3 is CSARDRLQGGNTEAFF. In DNA, the CDR3 is TGCAGTGCTAGAGATCGTTTGCAGGGAGGGAACACTGAAGCTTTCTTT.

This clonotype came up many times. V gene TRBV6-2 or TRBV6-3 combines with J gene TRBJ2-3, with TRBD1 identical over 9 bases. This CDR3 comprises 15 residues. CDR1 is MNHEY and CDR2 is SVGEGT in the germline V gene. The J segment lost 3 bases and the V segment lost 7 bases, leaving 8 bases of the junction unmatched. CDR3 coding DNA: TGTGCCAGCACTACACCGGGACAGGGAACAGATACGCAGTATTTT. Its translation is CASTTPGQGTDTQYF.

This clonotype was counted many times. The chain joins TRBV29-1 to TRBJ2-1; 11 bases are a match to TRBD2. This CDR3 is built from 15 residues. The junction had 5 bases not matched to a gene; V was cut back by 6 bases and J by 1 base. The germline CDR1 and CDR2 sequences are SQVTM and ANQGSEA. The CDR3, as DNA: TGCAGCGTGCGGACTAGCGGGTTGTCCTACAATGAGCAGTTCTTC. Amino acids: CSVRTSGLSYNEQFF.

This clonotype was counted many times. DNA of the CDR3: TGTGCCAGCACCCATCGGGGACATCAGTACTTC. This translates into CASTHRGHQYF. The chain recombines TRBV5-6 with TRBJ2-7; D might be TRBD1 (6 bases). CDR1 is SGHDT, CDR2 YYEEEE, per germline. The CDR3 length is 11 residues. V was shortened by 6 bases and J by 10 bases, with 14 bases between the two germline ends.

This clonotype was seen many times. V gene TRBV2 combines with J gene TRBJ2-5, with 14 bases lining up with TRBD2. The CDR3 is 17 residues long. CDR1 is SNHLY and CDR2 is FYNNEI in the germline V gene. V was pared by 2 bases and J by 6 bases, with 8 bases of the junction left unmatched. CDR3 loop: CASSELGLAGARKTQYF. The CDR3, as DNA: TGTGCCAGCAGTGAACTGGGACTAGCGGGAGCCAGGAAGACCCAGTACTTC.

This clonotype came up many times. The chain employs TRBV27 and TRBJ2-7, with a possible D match to TRBD2 (5 bases). Between the trimmed V and J ends, which lost 5 bases and 3 bases, there was a span of 14 bases. The CDR3 is made up of 14 amino acids. CDR1 MNHEY and CDR2 SMNVEV come from the germline V gene (reference sequence). The CDR3 loop is CASSPTTNSYEQYV. DNA of the CDR3: TGTGCCAGCAGTCCAACGACTAACAGCTACGAGCAGTACGTC.

This clonotype was detected only a few times. The chain combines TRBV5-1 with TRBJ2-1, with 9 nucleotides matching TRBD1. The CDR3 runs 15 residues. CDR1 is SGHRS and CDR2 is YFSETQ in the germline V gene. With V trimmed by 2 bases and J by 7 bases, 7 bases remained unmatched. The CDR3 DNA follows: TGCGCCAGCAGCTTACGACCAGACAGGGGGAATGAGCAGTTCTTC. It yields the protein CASSLRPDRGNEQFF.

The table lists this clonotype with many counts. CDR3 protein: CASREMAGFRSNQPQHF. CDR3 in DNA: TGTGCCAGCAGAGAAATGGCGGGTTTTCGTAGCAATCAGCCCCAGCATTTT. The chain uses TRBV27 and TRBJ1-5; D not resolved. Deletions cut 6 bases from V and 0 bases from J, with 18 bases between. This CDR3 comprises 17 residues. Per germline, CDR1 MNHEY and CDR2 SMNVEV (reference sequence).

This clonotype was seen at least ten times. The chain uses TRBV7-9 and TRBJ1-1; D is unclear. Germline V gives CDR1 SEHNR, CDR2 FQNEAQ (reference sequence). The CDR3 has 12 amino acids. V lost 5 bases, J lost 1 base, and 5 bases lay in between. This chain's CDR3 is CASSHQNTEAFF. The CDR3 DNA is TGTGCCAGCAGCCACCAGAACACTGAAGCTTTCTTT.

The genes are TRBV6-1 and TRBJ2-2, with 7 bases aligning to TRBD1. CDR1 is MNHNS and CDR2 is SASEGT in the germline V gene. This CDR3 has 16 amino acids. V was clipped by 6 bases and J by 5 bases; unmatched bases: 12. The CDR3 here is CASRQGIGTATGELFF. The CDR3 DNA reads TGTGCCAGCAGACAGGGAATTGGGACAGCAACCGGGGAGCTGTTTTTT.

The chain links TRBV18 to TRBJ2-5; 9 nucleotides match TRBD2. Germline V gene lookup returns CDR1 KGHSH and CDR2 LQKENI. There are 15 residues in the CDR3. V was clipped by 2 bases and J by 5 bases; unmatched bases: 6. CDR3 coding DNA: TGTGCCAGCTCACCAACCGGGACTAGCTTCGAGACCCAGTACTTC. Translating gives CASSPTGTSFETQYF.

The J gene is TRBJ2-5, the V gene TRBV11-2; D not certain. Trimming left V 1 base short and J 3 bases short, with 12 bases between. The CDR3 loop spans 15 amino acids. Germline loops: CDR1 SGHAT, CDR2 FQNNGV. CDR3 in DNA: TGTGCCAGCAGCTTAGTTCGACGAGCTAAAGAGACCCAGTACTTC. Translation gives CASSLVRRAKETQYF.

V gene TRBV7-3 combines with J gene TRBJ2-5; no clear D gene. Trimming stripped 2 bases from V and 6 bases from J, with 10 bases between. The CDR3 loop spans 13 amino acids. Per the germline V gene, CDR1 is SGHTA and CDR2 is FQGTGA. CDR3 region: CASSLDPGKTQYF. As DNA, the CDR3 is TGTGCCAGCAGCTTAGACCCTGGGAAGACCCAGTACTTC.

The chain uses TRBV5-5 and TRBJ1-2; no reliable D call. V was shortened by 2 bases and J by 2 bases, with 13 bases between the two germline ends. This CDR3 contains 15 residues. Germline V gene lookup returns CDR1 SGHKS and CDR2 YYEKEE (reference sequence). The CDR3 protein is CASSFGFTLNYGYTF. CDR3 DNA: TGTGCCAGCAGCTTCGGATTTACCCTCAACTATGGCTACACCTTC.